This is a list of T cell receptor beta chains from one sample in a study of blood T cell repertoires in COVID-19. Sequenced by immunoSEQ multiplex PCR; TCRdb stores in-frame clones only, minus some. The sample lists about 110,000 clones; around 88% were seen once. Sequenced sample: peripheral blood. The receptors were gathered from a woman aged 50 to 65 with active or convalescent COVID-19. CDR3s include the opening cysteine and the closing phenylalanine or tryptophan. The listing skips clone size in some rows; elsewhere it reads once, few, many or a size class.

v_call	j_call	clone_size	cdr3_aa
TRBV3-1/TRBV3-2	TRBJ2-2	once	CASSQVTGQNTGELFF
TRBV6-1	TRBJ2-3	NA	CASSDGTRITDTQYF
TRBV19	TRBJ1-5	NA	CASRSGASGQPQHF
TRBV12-3/TRBV12-4	TRBJ1-1	NA	CASSPQGATEAFF
TRBV9	TRBJ2-2	NA	CASSVGQGSTGELFF
TRBV28	TRBJ1-5	NA	CASSLLVNQPQHF
TRBV7-9	TRBJ2-5	NA	CASSSILAGAGETQYF
TRBV19	TRBJ2-1	NA	CASSPMTSGRNEQFF
TRBV28	TRBJ2-1	NA	CAVLGATSRYYNEQFF
TRBV6-2/TRBV6-3	TRBJ2-1	NA	CASSLGLTSSYNEQFF
TRBV25-1	TRBJ1-2	NA	CASSPRGQGSFGYTF
TRBV9	TRBJ2-7	NA	CASSSPSGSYEQYF
TRBV5-6	TRBJ1-1	NA	CASSLGGQGSEAFF
TRBV6-4	TRBJ2-1	NA	CASSAGLAGPYNEQFF
TRBV9	TRBJ2-1	NA	CASSVGLAGVNEQFF
TRBV9	TRBJ1-2	NA	CASSRGGGTYGYTF
TRBV11-3	TRBJ1-5	NA	CASSLDHSNQPQHF
TRBV19	TRBJ2-3	NA	CASSMGLVGRDTQYF
TRBV19	TRBJ1-5	NA	CASSIQQNNQPQHF
TRBV9	TRBJ2-5	NA	CASSPLAQQETQYF
TRBV5-1	TRBJ2-7	NA	CASRPDLLTSYEQYF
TRBV5-4	TRBJ2-1	NA	CASSLGASSGSNEQFF
TRBV11-2	TRBJ2-1	NA	CASSATGTNFIGGEQFF
TRBV28	TRBJ2-5	NA	CASSSPQGAGETQYF
TRBV19	TRBJ2-5	NA	CASSFTSRETQYF
TRBV7-2	TRBJ1-5	NA	CASSLDRGNQPQHF
TRBV28	TRBJ1-4	NA	CASSFSELQGNEKLFF
TRBV7-3	TRBJ1-5	few	CASSLADRNYSNQPQHF
TRBV5-1	TRBJ2-3	NA	CASSLGRDSGTDTQYF
TRBV19	TRBJ2-1	NA	CASSQDPGNEQFF
TRBV27	TRBJ2-7	NA	CASHYPVYEQYF
TRBV27	TRBJ2-5	NA	CASSLGQNQETQYF
TRBV19	TRBJ1-1	few	CASTADRWNTEAFF
TRBV5-1	TRBJ2-2	few	CASSLAAGTSNTGELFF
TRBV27	TRBJ2-1	NA	CASSVVGTSGDEQFF
TRBV20-1	TRBJ2-5	NA	CSAISQETQYF
TRBV28	TRBJ2-7	NA	CASSPSGYQQYF
TRBV15	TRBJ1-4	NA	CATSRDKGHNEKLFF
TRBV6-2/TRBV6-3	TRBJ2-7	NA	CASSLTGDAYEQYF
TRBV7-2	TRBJ2-1	NA	CASSLAGGQFF
TRBV4-2	TRBJ2-7	NA	CASSQGLAETYEQYF
TRBV19	TRBJ2-2	once	CASSIRLTGELFF
TRBV19	TRBJ2-2	NA	CASRSGDLTGELFF
TRBV7-6	TRBJ2-1	NA	CASSLSSGSYNEQFF
TRBV7-2	TRBJ2-7	NA	CASSLTSGLYEQYF
TRBV9	TRBJ2-1	NA	CASSVGDNYNEQFF
TRBV9	TRBJ2-3	NA	CASSAGTRTDTQYF
TRBV28	TRBJ2-1	NA	CASSPSHLPRNEQFF
TRBV5-8	TRBJ1-2	NA	CASSLVGGTGGNGYTF
TRBV7-2	TRBJ1-5	few	CASSPQGAQPQHF
TRBV29-1	TRBJ1-4	NA	CSVGRGEKLFF
TRBV28	TRBJ1-5	NA	CASMETARRDQPQHF
TRBV9	TRBJ1-1	NA	CASSASTGGEAFF